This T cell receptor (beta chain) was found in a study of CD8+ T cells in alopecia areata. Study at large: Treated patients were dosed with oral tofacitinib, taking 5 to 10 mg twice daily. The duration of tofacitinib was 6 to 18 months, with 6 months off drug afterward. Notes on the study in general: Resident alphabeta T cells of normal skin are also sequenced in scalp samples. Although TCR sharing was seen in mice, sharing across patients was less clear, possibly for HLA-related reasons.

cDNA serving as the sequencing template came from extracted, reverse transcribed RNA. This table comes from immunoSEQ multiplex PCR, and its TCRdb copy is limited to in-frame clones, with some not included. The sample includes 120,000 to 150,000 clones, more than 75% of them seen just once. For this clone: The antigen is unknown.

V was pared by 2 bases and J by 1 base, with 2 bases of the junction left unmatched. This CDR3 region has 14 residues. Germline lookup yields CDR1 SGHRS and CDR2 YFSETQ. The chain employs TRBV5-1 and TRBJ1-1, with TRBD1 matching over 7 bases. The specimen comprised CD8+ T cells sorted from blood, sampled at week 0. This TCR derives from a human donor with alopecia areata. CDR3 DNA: TGCGCCAGCAGCTTAGGGGGCAGGAACACTGAAGCTTTCTTT. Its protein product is CASSLGGRNTEAFF.